This is a list of T cell receptor beta chains from one sample in a study of PD-1 blockade in classical Hodgkin lymphoma. Profiled with immunoSEQ multiplex PCR; TCRdb holds only in-frame clones, not every one. The sample includes tens of thousands of clones, 82% of them seen just once. The material was peripheral blood mononuclear cells (PBMCs), obtained at baseline. These receptors originate from a human donor with classical Hodgkin lymphoma. CDR3s include the opening cysteine and the closing phenylalanine or tryptophan. The D gene is left open where the match is weak. Part of the rows lack a size; the others show once, few, many or a class for expanded clones.

clone_size,j_call,v_call,cdr3_length,d_call,cdr3_nt,cdr3_aa
-,TRBJ1-1,TRBV11-3,14,TRBD1,TGTGCCAGCAGCTTCGGAGGACAGGACACTGAAGCTTTCTTT,CASSFGGQDTEAFF
once,TRBJ1-1,TRBV5-4,16,TRBD1,TGTGCCAGCAGCTTGGCCAGGGGGCGGGTGAACACTGAAGCTTTCTTT,CASSLARGRVNTEAFF
-,TRBJ1-2,TRBV10-3,14,-,TGTGCCATCAGTGAGTCGGCAGGGGACTATGGCTACACCTTC,CAISESAGDYGYTF
-,TRBJ2-7,TRBV15,15,-,TGTGCCACCAGCGCAGGGGACGGGATCTCCTACGAGCAGTACTTC,CATSAGDGISYEQYF
-,TRBJ2-4,TRBV5-1,14,-,TGCGCCAGCAGTGGCGGAGGGGGTCGGAACATTCAGTACTTC,CASSGGGGRNIQYF
-,TRBJ1-1,TRBV7-3,13,-,TGTGCCAGCAGCGCAACTTACAACACTGAAGCTTTCTTT,CASSATYNTEAFF
-,TRBJ2-2,TRBV14,13,-,TGTGCCAGCAGCCAAGGGGGGACCGGGGAGCTGTTTTTT,CASSQGGTGELFF
-,TRBJ1-4,TRBV5-1,15,TRBD1,TGCGCCAGCAGCTACGGACAGGGCACTAATGAAAAACTGTTTTTT,CASSYGQGTNEKLFF
-,TRBJ1-2,TRBV6-5,13,TRBD1,TGTGCCAGCAGACCCCGGGACAGTTATGGCTACACCTTC,CASRPRDSYGYTF
-,TRBJ1-6,TRBV4-3,15,-,TGCGCCAGCAGACAAGCCGGGTCGATGAATTCACCCCTCCACTTT,CASRQAGSMNSPLHF
-,TRBJ1-3,TRBV10-3,13,-,TGTGCCATCAGGGGGACAACAGGAAACACCATATATTTT,CAIRGTTGNTIYF
once,TRBJ1-4,TRBV6-5,13,-,TGTGCCAGCAGGAGGACGGGGAATGAAAAACTGTTTTTT,CASRRTGNEKLFF
-,TRBJ1-2,TRBV6-6,14,-,TGTGCCAGCAGTTCCCAGGCATTGGGCTATGGCTACACCTTC,CASSSQALGYGYTF
-,TRBJ2-1,TRBV7-6,14,-,TGTGCCAGCAGCTTAAGGGACTCCTACAATGAGCAGTTCTTC,CASSLRDSYNEQFF
-,TRBJ2-1,TRBV5-1,16,-,TGCGCCAGCAGCTTTGGGCATGGAGTATCCTACAATGAGCAGTTCTTC,CASSFGHGVSYNEQFF
-,TRBJ1-3,TRBV11-2,12,-,TGTGCCAGCCAGAGGGTCGGGAACACCATATATTTT,CASQRVGNTIYF
-,TRBJ2-1,TRBV7-3,13,-,TGTGCCAGCAGCTTAGCAGGGGAGGATGAGCAGTTCTTC,CASSLAGEDEQFF
-,TRBJ1-3,TRBV5-1,16,TRBD1,TGCGCCAGCAGTCTGGACAGGGGCGCTTTGGGAAACACCATATATTTT,CASSLDRGALGNTIYF
-,TRBJ1-6,TRBV7-8,16,-,TGTGCCAGCAGCCCCCGGGAACTCAACTATAATTCACCCCTCCACTTT,CASSPRELNYNSPLHF
-,TRBJ2-5,TRBV2,14,-,TGTGCCAGCAGTCTGGACGGGTCAGGAGAGACCCAGTACTTC,CASSLDGSGETQYF
-,TRBJ1-6,TRBV9,17,TRBD1,TGTGCCAGCAGCCCACGACAGGGGGGCCTAACGGATTCACCCCTCCACTTT,CASSPRQGGLTDSPLHF
-,TRBJ2-4,TRBV7-9,15,TRBD1,TGTGCCAGCAGCTTTAAGACGGGACAGGGAAACATTCAGTACTTC,CASSFKTGQGNIQYF
-,TRBJ2-7,TRBV29-1,12,TRBD1,TGCAGCGTTGGACAGGGGACCTACGAGCAGTACTTC,CSVGQGTYEQYF
-,TRBJ2-7,TRBV10-3,15,TRBD1,TGTGCCATCAGTGAAGGGACAGGGGCCCAATACGAGCAGTACTTC,CAISEGTGAQYEQYF
-,TRBJ1-1,TRBV30,11,-,TGTGCCTGGAGTTTTACGTGGGGAGCTTTCTTT,CAWSFTWGAFF
once,TRBJ2-5,TRBV7-9,13,-,TGTGCCAGCAGCTTAGGCCCCTTCCAGCGGCGTGACTTC,CASSLGPFQRRDF
-,TRBJ2-1,TRBV11-2,16,-,TGTGCCAGCAGCTTAGAGGCCGACCCCGGGTACAATGAGCAGTTCTTC,CASSLEADPGYNEQFF
-,TRBJ2-7,TRBV18,18,-,TGTGCCAGCTCACCGTTCGGGACACAAATTGCCAGCTCCTACGAGCAGTACTTC,CASSPFGTQIASSYEQYF
-,TRBJ1-2,TRBV7-6,14,TRBD1,TGTGCCAGCAGCCTGGGACAGGGCGAGGGCGGCTACACCTTC,CASSLGQGEGGYTF
-,TRBJ1-1,TRBV7-9,15,-,TGTGCCAGCAGCTTAGAGTTACCGGGAACAACTGAAGCTTTCTTT,CASSLELPGTTEAFF
-,TRBJ1-5,TRBV5-6,15,-,TGTGCCAGCAGCTTGCGCCAGGGAGGATACCAGCCCCAGCATTTT,CASSLRQGGYQPQHF
-,TRBJ1-2,TRBV29-1,16,-,TGCAGCGTCGGCAGGTTGCGGGACACGGGAAGCAGGGGCTACACCTTC,CSVGRLRDTGSRGYTF
-,TRBJ1-1,TRBV29-1,16,-,TGCAGCGTGTCGACGGCTTTAAATACGATGAACACTGAAGCTTTCTTT,CSVSTALNTMNTEAFF
-,TRBJ2-1,TRBV19,14,-,TGTGCCAGTAGGAGGTCAGGGGTCGGCAATGAGCAGTTCTTC,CASRRSGVGNEQFF
-,TRBJ2-3,TRBV9,17,TRBD2,TGTGCCAGCAGCGTGGGACTAGCGGGGGGGGTCACAGATACGCAGTATTTT,CASSVGLAGGVTDTQYF
-,TRBJ2-3,TRBV5-1,14,-,TGCGCCAGCAGCTTGGACCCCCGTGGGGATACGCAGTATTTT,CASSLDPRGDTQYF
-,TRBJ1-2,TRBV18,16,-,TGTGCCAGCTCACCACCCTACTCGGGGCACCCCTATGGCTACACCTTC,CASSPPYSGHPYGYTF
-,TRBJ2-7,TRBV7-3,14,-,TGTGCCAGCAGCTTACAAGACGGACCCTACGAGCAGTACTTC,CASSLQDGPYEQYF
-,TRBJ2-6,TRBV21-1,17,-,TGTGCCAGCAGCAAAGCTCTGCTGTGGACAGGGGGCTTGGTCCTGACTTTC,CASSKALLWTGGLVLTF
few,TRBJ1-4,TRBV9,15,-,TGTGCCAGCAGCGTAGCTGGACAGTTGGGGGAAAAACTGTTTTTT,CASSVAGQLGEKLFF
few,TRBJ2-3,TRBV14,11,TRBD2,TGTGCCAGCAGCCAAGGGACTAGTTACTATTTT,CASSQGTSYYF
-,TRBJ1-2,TRBV19,13,-,TGTGCCAGTACAGGATTAGCTAACTATGGCTACACCTTC,CASTGLANYGYTF
-,TRBJ2-7,TRBV10-3,16,TRBD1,TGTGCCATCAGTGAGTTCCGGGACAGGGGATTATACGAGCAGTACTTC,CAISEFRDRGLYEQYF
-,TRBJ1-6,TRBV5-1,14,TRBD1,TGCGCCAGCAGCACCGGGACAGTCAATTCACCCCTCCACTTT,CASSTGTVNSPLHF
-,TRBJ1-1,TRBV7-6,13,-,TGTGCCAGCAGCACCCAGATCGGCACTGAAGCTTTCTTT,CASSTQIGTEAFF
once,TRBJ2-3,TRBV19,15,TRBD1,TGTGCCAGTAGTATGATGACAGGGGAAGGAGATACGCAGTATTTT,CASSMMTGEGDTQYF
-,TRBJ1-1,TRBV10-3,12,-,TGTGCCGCCAGGGGACGGGACACTGAAGCTTTCTTT,CAARGRDTEAFF
-,TRBJ1-5,TRBV11-2,15,TRBD1,TGTGCCAGCAGCTTTGGACAGGGTTCGGATCAGCCCCAGCATTTT,CASSFGQGSDQPQHF
-,TRBJ1-5,TRBV7-2,14,-,TGTGCCAGCAGCTTTCAGCAGGAGGGTCAGCCCCAGCATTTT,CASSFQQEGQPQHF
-,TRBJ2-3,TRBV9,15,-,TGTGCCAGCAGCTCCCGTGGACAGCGCACAGATACGCAGTATTTT,CASSSRGQRTDTQYF
once,TRBJ2-7,TRBV12-1,16,-,TGTGCCAGCAGCTCCCGGGCGCTTTACAGCTCCTACGAGCAGTACTTC,CASSSRALYSSYEQYF
-,TRBJ1-2,TRBV10-3,12,-,TGTGCCATTTCCGGGCCGGACTATGGCTACACCTTC,CAISGPDYGYTF
-,TRBJ2-2,TRBV6-5,13,-,TGTGCCAGCAGCCGCTCGAACACCGGGGAGCTGTTTTTT,CASSRSNTGELFF
-,TRBJ2-1,TRBV9,15,TRBD2,TGTGCCAGCAGCGTAGGTCGGGGGGGTTACAATGAGCAGTTCTTC,CASSVGRGGYNEQFF
medium-sized,TRBJ1-2,TRBV4-3,14,-,TGCGCCAGCAGCCAAGATGCCAGGGTCGGTGGCTACACCTTC,CASSQDARVGGYTF
-,TRBJ2-1,TRBV11-1,14,-,TGTGCCAGCAGCGAGATCAGCTCCTACAATGAGCAGTTCTTC,CASSEISSYNEQFF
-,TRBJ1-5,TRBV4-2,16,-,TGTGCCAGCAGCCAATCCCGGGACTCCTATTCGGAGCCCCAGCATTTT,CASSQSRDSYSEPQHF
-,TRBJ1-6,TRBV15,15,TRBD1,TGTGCCACCAGCCGTGAGGGACAGAGCTATTCACCCCTCCACTTT,CATSREGQSYSPLHF